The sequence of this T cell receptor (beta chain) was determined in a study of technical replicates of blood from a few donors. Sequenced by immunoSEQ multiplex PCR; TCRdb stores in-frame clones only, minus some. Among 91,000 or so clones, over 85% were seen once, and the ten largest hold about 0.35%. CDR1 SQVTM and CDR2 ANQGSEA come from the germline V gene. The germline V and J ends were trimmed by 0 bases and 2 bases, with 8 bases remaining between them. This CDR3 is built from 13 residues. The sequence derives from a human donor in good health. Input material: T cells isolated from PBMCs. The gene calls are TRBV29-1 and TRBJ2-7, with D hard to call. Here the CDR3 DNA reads TGCAGCGTTGAAGACAGGCAGACCTACGAGCAGTACTTC. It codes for CSVEDRQTYEQYF.